The clone carrying this T cell receptor (beta chain) was detected ten times or more. Its antigen is as yet unknown. Each donor's blood draw was around 9.2 milliliters of peripheral blood. This sample is part of a study of blood T cells in healthy people across ages. Overall study findings and caveats: Older individuals had lower TCR beta diversity per million T cells (the decline was roughly linear).

Combining a sample-barcoded 5' primer with a J-beta primer mix, a second PCR ran for roughly 7 to 12 cycles. Tags on each cDNA molecule came from a template-switch adaptor with 12 random nucleotides. TCRdb recomputed calls from the 5' RACE reads with MiXCR, one row per CDR3 protein. The repertoire holds 1.5 million or so distinct CDR3 sequences, with roughly two fifths as singletons. V shed 1 base and J shed 4 bases, with 7 bases lying between them. Germline CDR1 SGHTA, CDR2 FQGNSA. The CDR3 is made up of 13 amino acids. This receptor was identified in a woman between 18 and 29 years old in good health. The genes are TRBV7-2 and TRBJ2-5; a weak D match, TRBD2 (5 bases). Sequencing was carried out using blood. The CDR3 nucleotides read TGTGCCAGCAGCTTAGTTCTAGCAGAGACCCAGTACTTC. Translated, it gives CASSLVLAETQYF. The full variable domain, rest sourced from reference TRBV7-2 and TRBJ2-5, is GAGVSQSPSNKVTEKGKDVELRCDPISGHTALYWYRQSLGQGLEFLIYFQGNSAPDKSGLPSDRFSAERTGGSVSTLTIQRTQQEDSAVYLCASSLVLAETQYFGPGTRLLVL.